The 32 T cell receptor beta chains listed next were all sequenced from one sample in a study of regulatory T cells in long-lasting Graves disease. Documented time point: newly diagnosed GD, antithyroid drugs for less than 3 months. With RNA extracted from PBMCs as input, the TCR library was made. Sequencing libraries for TCR beta were prepared with iRepertoire HTBI primers and Arm-PCR of CDR3 regions. TCRdb ran MiXCR on the multiplex PCR reads and lists one entry per CDR3 protein. Seen here are over 500,000 distinct CDR3 sequences, around 17% observed once, and the top ten hold about 18%. These data also featured in a second study, about T cells in Graves' hyperthyroidism and ophthalmopathy.

Specimen: peripheral blood mononuclear cells (PBMCs), collected at new diagnosis, from a patient treated with antithyroid drugs. All receptors come from a woman younger than 45 with Graves disease.

A single count supports this clonotype. This may arise from a read error, as a much more abundant clone is one base away. A read error is likely, as this CDR3 ends without the conserved phenylalanine or tryptophan. The chain has TRBV2 and TRBJ2-3; 8 bases map to TRBD2. The CDR3 sequence is 16 residues long. Germline assignment: CDR1 SNHLY and CDR2 FYNNEI. The V segment lost 4 bases and the J segment 2 bases; nucleotides outside the gene matches: 8. CDR3 in DNA: TGTGCCAGCAGTGCCCAAGCGGGAGCCCCCACAGATACGCAGTATCTT. It is translated as CASSAQAGAPTDTQYL.

This clonotype was found many times. The genes are TRBV7-3 and TRBJ2-1; D unresolved. With the DNA end fitting TRBJ2-5 better, the J assignment may be wrong. The CDR3 contains 13 residues. The V gene's germline CDR1 is SGHTA and CDR2 FQGTGA. The CDR3 DNA reads TGTGCCAGCAGCCCCCTGGGGTACGAGACCCAGTACTTC. Amino acids: CASSPLGYETQYF.

This clonotype has a handful of counts. A much larger clone lies one base from this, so it may be a read error. The CDR3 end shows no conserved phenylalanine or tryptophan, and so a read error is likely. V is TRBV6-1 and J is TRBJ1-2; TRBD1 aligns across 10 bases. Germline V lookup: CDR1 MNHNS, CDR2 SASEGT. The CDR3 runs 15 residues. The V and J ends lost 3 bases and 4 bases, in that order; junction bases with no gene match: 5. Here the CDR3 reads CASSETGTGVYGYTS. For the CDR3, the DNA is TGTGCCAGCAGTGAGACCGGGACAGGGGTCTATGGCTACACCTCC.

This clonotype was seen ten or more times. The chain uses TRBV28 and TRBJ2-7, with D possibly matching TRBD1 (5 bases). Germline V gene sequence: CDR1 MDHEN, CDR2 SYDVKM. The CDR3 sequence is 16 residues long. V was clipped by 3 bases and J by 2 bases, with 17 bases between them. As DNA, the CDR3 is TGTGCCAGCAGTTTCCTGGATTCAGGGCTCCCCTACGAGCAGTACTTC. Translation gives CASSFLDSGLPYEQYF. The whole variable domain, filled in from reference TRBV28 and TRBJ2-7, reads DVKVTQSSRYLVKRTGEKVFLECVQDMDHENMFWYRQDPGLGLRLIYFSYDVKMKEKGDIPEGYSVSREKKERFSLILESASTNQTSMYLCASSFLDSGLPYEQYFGPGTRLTVT.

About this clonotype itself: At one boundary the junction diverges from the germline segment, which might be a read error. The chain recombines TRBV11-2 with TRBJ1-1; D gene unclear. CDR1 is SGHAT, CDR2 FQNNGV, per germline. The CDR3 is 11 amino acids. For the CDR3, the DNA is TGTGCCAGCAGCCTCCCCACTGAAGTTTTCTTT. It encodes CASSLPTEVFF.

In its sample, this clonotype was seen a few times. DNA for the CDR3: TGCGCCAGCAGCTTGGGGGACAATGGCAATCAGCCCCAGCATTTT. Translating it yields CASSLGDNGNQPQHF. The rearrangement uses TRBV5-1 and TRBJ1-5, with a possible D match to TRBD1 (6 bases). The CDR3 consists of 15 residues. The germline V gene has CDR1 SGHRS and CDR2 YFSETQ. Trimming pared 0 bases from V and 2 bases from J, leaving 9 bases between.

This clonotype has at least ten counts. The chain employs TRBV6-1 and TRBJ2-7; D not certain. The ends were cut back, 4 bases at V and 1 base at J, with 11 bases in the middle. There are 14 residues in the CDR3. CDR1 is MNHNS, CDR2 SASEGT, per germline. CDR3: CASSAVFLSYEQYF. Here the CDR3 DNA reads TGTGCCAGCAGTGCAGTTTTCCTATCCTACGAGCAGTACTTC.

J is TRBJ2-3 and V is TRBV5-6; the match to TRBD2 covers 7 bases. CDR3 length: 15 amino acids. After removal of 4 bases from V and 4 bases from J, the junction contained 9 bases not matched to a gene. Germline CDR1 SGHDT, CDR2 YYEEEE. This CDR3 is CASSRDAGAADTQYF. The CDR3 DNA is TGTGCCAGCAGCCGGGACGCGGGAGCCGCAGATACGCAGTATTTT.

The rearrangement links TRBV28 to TRBJ1-2, with D unclear. The length of the CDR3 is 12 residues. The V gene's germline CDR1 is MDHEN and CDR2 SYDVKM. V lost 8 bases, J lost 5 bases, and 12 bases lay in between. The CDR3 DNA is TGTGCCAGCTACACCGGATTATATGGCTACACCTTC. This translates into CASYTGLYGYTF.

This clonotype was found many times. The chain carries TRBV6-1 and TRBJ2-1; possible D gene TRBD2, 7 bases. Germline values: CDR1 MNHNS, CDR2 SASEGT. The CDR3 is 13 amino acids. The V gene lost 4 bases and the J gene lost 8 bases, with 12 bases spanning the gap. This CDR3 is CASSAEGGDEQFF. The CDR3 DNA sequence: TGTGCCAGCAGTGCGGAGGGGGGGGATGAGCAGTTCTTC.

This chain connects TRBV4-1 to TRBJ2-2; D unclear. This CDR3 is built from 14 residues. Germline-derived CDR1 and CDR2 are MGHRA and YSYEKL. V lost 2 bases and J 5 bases, leaving 9 bases between the germline ends. The DNA of the CDR3 is TGCGCCAGCAGCCAACCCCAAGGTACCGGGGAGCTGTTTTTT. Its protein is CASSQPQGTGELFF.

The CDR3 sequence: CASSQGSFQGAEAFF. CDR3 nucleotide sequence: TGTGCCAGCAGCCAAGGTTCGTTCCAGGGGGCTGAAGCTTTCTTT. The chain links TRBV3-1 to TRBJ1-1, with 7 bases identical to TRBD1. Germline V CDR1 and CDR2: LGHDT, YNNKEL (reference sequence). The CDR3 has 15 amino acids. The V gene end was trimmed by 1 base and the J gene end by 6 bases; junction bases not matched to a gene: 8.

This clonotype was found a few times. A clone one base away is much larger, so this may be a read error. The CDR3 region has the DNA TGTGCCAGCAGCCGGGGACAGAGGTACAATGAGCAGCTCTTC. It is translated as CASSRGQRYNEQLF. The chain recombines TRBV27 with TRBJ2-1; 7 nucleotides match TRBD1. CDR3 length: 14 residues. Per the germline V gene, CDR1 is MNHEY and CDR2 is SMNVEV (reference sequence).

This clonotype was detected only a few times. V gene TRBV7-9 combines with J gene TRBJ2-5; D is ambiguous. From germline, CDR1 is SEHNR and CDR2 FQNEAQ (reference sequence). V was cut by 2 bases and J by 4 bases, with 11 bases left in between. This CDR3 is built from 14 residues. CDR3: CASSLNPGLETQYF. The CDR3 DNA sequence: TGTGCCAGCAGCTTAAATCCTGGTCTAGAGACCCAGTACTTC.

Remarks on this clonotype: One end of the junction does not line up with germline, which may come from a read error. The V call is TRBV5-1, the J call TRBJ2-1; 12 positions match TRBD2. Germline V lookup: CDR1 SGHRS, CDR2 YFSETQ. This CDR3 region has 16 residues. CDR3 sequence reads: CASSLSASGRGNGQFF. The CDR3 DNA sequence: TGCGCCAGCAGCTTGTCGGCTAGCGGGAGGGGCAATGGGCAGTTCTTC.

This clonotype was observed a few times. The rearrangement links TRBV27 to TRBJ2-7, with D perhaps TRBD2 (5 bases). Per germline, CDR1 MNHEY and CDR2 SMNVEV (reference sequence). V was cut by 6 bases and J by 3 bases, with 12 bases left in between. The CDR3 covers 13 residues. CDR3 in amino acids: CASSRGSFYEQYF. The CDR3 bases are TGTGCCAGCAGCCGGGGAAGCTTCTACGAGCAGTACTTC.

This clonotype came up many times. The chain joins TRBV5-1 to TRBJ2-3, with a weak D call TRBD2 (5 bases). There are 15 residues in the CDR3. Germline V gene lookup returns CDR1 SGHRS and CDR2 YFSETQ. Trimming shortened V by 4 bases and J by 6 bases, and 18 bases separated the two germline ends. The CDR3 is CASSLSIRRMDTQYF. For the CDR3, the DNA is TGCGCCAGCAGCCTGTCGATTCGGAGGATGGATACGCAGTATTTT. Together with reference TRBV5-1 and TRBJ2-3, the CDR3 gives the full variable domain: KAGVTQTPRYLIKTRGQQVTLSCSPISGHRSVSWYQQTPGQGLQFLFEYFSETQRNKGNFPGRFSGRQFSNSRSEMNVSTLELGDSALYLCASSLSIRRMDTQYFGPGTRLTVL.

Worth noting for this clonotype: Possible read error: a much larger clone is one base away. The chain carries TRBV28 and TRBJ1-2; D gene ambiguous. The V end lost 4 bases, the J end lost 10 bases, and 19 bases lay between the germline ends. Per the germline V gene, CDR1 is MDHEN and CDR2 is SYDVKM. There are 14 residues in the CDR3. CDR3 coding DNA: TGTGCCAGCAGTTCCCCGGAGAGACCGAATGACTACACCTTC. Amino acid sequence: CASSSPERPNDYTF.

The sample holds many counts of this clonotype. The chain couples TRBV19 to TRBJ2-5; 13 nucleotides match TRBD2. Germline loops: CDR1 LNHDA, CDR2 SQIVND (reference sequence). The trim removed 4 bases at V and 1 base at J, leaving 6 bases unmatched. The CDR3 loop spans 17 amino acids. The CDR3 DNA sequence: TGTGCCAGTAGTAAGGGGACTAGCGGGACTCGCCAAGAGACCCAGTACTTC. Protein sequence: CASSKGTSGTRQETQYF.

The sample holds a few counts of this clonotype. The chain employs TRBV11-2 and TRBJ1-5, with TRBD1 matching 7 bases. Germline CDR1 and CDR2: SGHAT and FQNNGV. The length of the CDR3 is 16 residues. After removal of 1 base from V and 4 bases from J, the junction contained 7 bases not matched to a gene. The CDR3 is CASSLVSGQNNQPQHF. Here the CDR3 DNA reads TGTGCCAGCAGCTTAGTCTCGGGACAGAATAATCAGCCCCAGCATTTT.

This clonotype was picked up a small number of times. The chain links TRBV6-1 to TRBJ2-7, with D possibly TRBD1 on 6 matching bases. With 3 bases removed from V and 0 bases from J, the gap between germline ends came to 15 bases. The CDR3 extends over 16 amino acids. CDR1 and CDR2 (germline): MNHNS, SASEGT. CDR3 bases: TGTGCCAGCAGTGATTGGGGCAGGGGCAGCTCCTACGAGCAGTACTTC. Amino acid sequence: CASSDWGRGSSYEQYF.

The chain couples TRBV14 to TRBJ2-1; unclear D gene. The CDR3 is 15 residues long. V shed 3 bases and J shed 0 bases, with 9 bases lying between them. In germline, CDR1 is SGHDN, CDR2 FVKESK. The CDR3 is CASSQGYNSYNEQFF. The CDR3 DNA follows: TGTGCCAGCAGCCAGGGCTACAACTCCTACAATGAGCAGTTCTTC.

This clonotype was seen ten or more times. The chain couples TRBV7-2 to TRBJ2-3; 7 bases map to TRBD1. Looked up from germline, CDR1 is SGHTA and CDR2 is FQGNSA. The V gene end was trimmed by 5 bases and the J gene end by 4 bases; junction bases not matched to a gene: 12. The CDR3 is 16 residues long. The CDR3 nucleotides are TGTGCCAGCAGCCCCCTCAGTGTACAGGGGTCAGATACGCAGTATTTT. This sequence encodes CASSPLSVQGSDTQYF.

This clonotype was picked up many times. The chain has TRBV28 and TRBJ2-3, with 11 nucleotides matching TRBD2. This CDR3 spans 17 amino acids. Trimming took 6 bases from V and 2 from J; bases not matched to a gene: 10. Germline values: CDR1 MDHEN, CDR2 SYDVKM. Here the CDR3 DNA reads TGTGCCAGCAGATTAGCGGGAGGGTCGGCTACCACAGATACGCAGTATTTT. Its translation is CASRLAGGSATTDTQYF.

The table lists this clonotype with a few counts. The rearrangement uses TRBV6-1 and TRBJ1-1; weak D call: TRBD1 (6 bases). Looked up from germline, CDR1 is MNHNS and CDR2 is SASEGT. With 6 bases removed from V and 4 bases from J, the gap between germline ends came to 24 bases. The CDR3 is 17 amino acids. CDR3 sequence: CASRRTSGGWDTTEAFF. The CDR3 DNA follows: TGTGCCAGCAGGAGAACTTCGGGGGGCTGGGACACCACTGAAGCTTTCTTT.

This clonotype was seen repeatedly, ten times or more. The chain couples TRBV27 to TRBJ2-2; D remains unclear. Germline V gene data show CDR1 as MNHEY and CDR2 as SMNVEV (reference sequence). V was clipped by 5 bases and J by 6 bases, with 10 bases between them. The CDR3 contains 13 residues. The CDR3 DNA reads TGTGCCAGCAGTCCTCTAGGTTCCGGGGAGCTGTTTTTT. Protein sequence: CASSPLGSGELFF.

This clonotype was observed a handful of times. The chain joins TRBV20-1 to TRBJ2-7, with TRBD2 matching over 9 bases. V was clipped by 5 bases and J by 2 bases; unmatched bases: 7. Germline CDR1 and CDR2: DFQATT and SNEGSKA (reference sequence). The CDR3 length is 14 residues. CDR3 protein: CSASGLAGTYEQYF. The CDR3 DNA follows: TGCAGTGCTTCGGGGCTAGCGGGAACCTACGAGCAGTACTTC.

CDR3 bases: TGTGCCAGCATGACAAGGGCGATGGATAATTCACCCCTCCACTTT. Protein: CASMTRAMDNSPLHF. The chain uses TRBV27 and TRBJ1-6; D gene unclear. There are 15 residues in the CDR3. Germline-derived CDR1 and CDR2 are MNHEY and SMNVEV (reference sequence). V shed 7 bases and J shed 5 bases, with 15 bases lying between them.

This clonotype has a handful of counts. The genes are TRBV6-1 and TRBJ2-3, with TRBD1 matching over 8 bases. The CDR3 spans 19 residues. The germline V gene has CDR1 MNHNS and CDR2 SASEGT. Unmatched junction bases numbered 17, after V lost 2 bases and J lost 4 bases. The CDR3 sequence is CASSEYTRTGTGRADTQYF. The CDR3 DNA reads TGTGCCAGCAGTGAATATACCCGGACCGGGACAGGTCGGGCAGATACGCAGTATTTT.

This clonotype was seen ten or more times. V gene TRBV28 combines with J gene TRBJ1-1; maybe TRBD1 (6 bases). The CDR3 is 15 residues long. V shed 10 bases and J shed 0 bases, with 18 bases lying between them. CDR1 is MDHEN, CDR2 SYDVKM, per germline. CDR3 loop: CATEVRGGMNTEAFF. CDR3 DNA: TGTGCCACGGAGGTCAGGGGAGGGATGAACACTGAAGCTTTCTTT.

The table lists this clonotype with many counts. The gene calls are TRBV5-1 and TRBJ2-7, with D perhaps given as TRBD1 or TRBD2 (5 bases each). V was clipped by 0 bases and J by 5 bases, with 15 bases between them. The CDR3 is made up of 15 amino acids. Germline lookup yields CDR1 SGHRS and CDR2 YFSETQ. As DNA, the CDR3 is TGCGCCAGCAGCTTGGTAGCCAGGGCCGGGGACGAGCAGTACTTC. It encodes CASSLVARAGDEQYF.

The V gene is TRBV9, the J gene TRBJ1-2; D not resolved. The CDR3 runs 14 residues. Germline V lookup: CDR1 SGDLS, CDR2 YYNGEE. The ends were cut back, 4 bases at V and 5 bases at J, with 15 bases in the middle. In DNA, the CDR3 is TGTGCCAGCAGCCCAAGGTCGGCCTCGTATGGCTACACCTTC. It codes for CASSPRSASYGYTF.